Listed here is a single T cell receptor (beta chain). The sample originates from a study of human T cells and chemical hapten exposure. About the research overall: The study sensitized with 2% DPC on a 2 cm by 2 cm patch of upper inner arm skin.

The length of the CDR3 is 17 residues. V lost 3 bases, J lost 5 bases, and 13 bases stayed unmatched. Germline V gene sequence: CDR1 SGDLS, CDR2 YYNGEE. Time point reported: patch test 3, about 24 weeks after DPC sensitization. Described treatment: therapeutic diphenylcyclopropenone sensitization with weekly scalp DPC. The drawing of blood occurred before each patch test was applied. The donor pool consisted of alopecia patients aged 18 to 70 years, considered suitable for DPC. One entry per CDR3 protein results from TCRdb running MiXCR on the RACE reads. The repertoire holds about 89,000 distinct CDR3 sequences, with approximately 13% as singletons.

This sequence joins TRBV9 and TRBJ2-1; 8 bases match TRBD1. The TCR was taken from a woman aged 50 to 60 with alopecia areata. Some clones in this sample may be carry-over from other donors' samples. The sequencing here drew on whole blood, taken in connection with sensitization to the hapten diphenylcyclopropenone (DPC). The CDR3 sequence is CASSDSHRTGSDNEQFF. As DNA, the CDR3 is TGTGCCAGCAGCGATTCCCATCGGACAGGGTCGGACAATGAGCAGTTCTTC.